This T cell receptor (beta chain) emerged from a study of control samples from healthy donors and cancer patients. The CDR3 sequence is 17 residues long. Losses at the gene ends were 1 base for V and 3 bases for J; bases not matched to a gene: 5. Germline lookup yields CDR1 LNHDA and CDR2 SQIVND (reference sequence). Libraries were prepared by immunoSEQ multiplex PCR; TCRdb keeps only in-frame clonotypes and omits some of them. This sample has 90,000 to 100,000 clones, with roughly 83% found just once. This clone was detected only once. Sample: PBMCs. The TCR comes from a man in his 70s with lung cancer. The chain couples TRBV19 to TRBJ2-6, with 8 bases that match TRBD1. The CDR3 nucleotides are TGTGCCAGTAGTATAGGCAGGGGGCAGGTTGGGGCCAACGTCCTGACTTTC. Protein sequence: CASSIGRGQVGANVLTF.